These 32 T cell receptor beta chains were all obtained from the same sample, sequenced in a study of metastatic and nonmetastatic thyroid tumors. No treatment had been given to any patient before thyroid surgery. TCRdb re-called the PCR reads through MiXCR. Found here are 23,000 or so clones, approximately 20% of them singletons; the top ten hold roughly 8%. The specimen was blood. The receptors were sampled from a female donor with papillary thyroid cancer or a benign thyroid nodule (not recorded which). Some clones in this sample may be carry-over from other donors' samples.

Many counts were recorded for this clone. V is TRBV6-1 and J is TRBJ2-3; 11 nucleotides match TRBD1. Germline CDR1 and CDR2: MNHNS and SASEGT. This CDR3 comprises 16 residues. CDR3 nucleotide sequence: TGTGCAACGGAGGGGACAGGGGGAGAGGGCACAGATACGCAGTATTTT. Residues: CATEGTGGEGTDTQYF.

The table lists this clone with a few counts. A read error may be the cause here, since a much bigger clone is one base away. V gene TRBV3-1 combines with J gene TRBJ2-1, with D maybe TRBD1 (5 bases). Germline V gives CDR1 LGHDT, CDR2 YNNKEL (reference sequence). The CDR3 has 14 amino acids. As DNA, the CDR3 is TGTGTCAGCAGCCAAGGGGTAGCATCTGATGAGCAGTTCTTC. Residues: CVSSQGVASDEQFF.

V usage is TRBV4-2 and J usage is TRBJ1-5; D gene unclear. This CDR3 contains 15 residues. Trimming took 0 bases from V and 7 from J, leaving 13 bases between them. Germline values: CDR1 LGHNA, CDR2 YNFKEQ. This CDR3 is CASSQELDGRQPQHF. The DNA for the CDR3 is TGTGCCAGCAGCCAAGAGTTGGACGGCCGGCAGCCCCAGCATTTT.

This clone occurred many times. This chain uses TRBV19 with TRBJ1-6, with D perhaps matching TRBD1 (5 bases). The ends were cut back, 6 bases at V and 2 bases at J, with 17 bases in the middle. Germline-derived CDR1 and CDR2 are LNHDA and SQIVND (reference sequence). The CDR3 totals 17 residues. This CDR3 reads CASRPPGVLTYNSPLHF. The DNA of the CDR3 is TGTGCCAGTAGACCCCCGGGGGTTTTAACCTATAATTCACCCCTCCACTTT.

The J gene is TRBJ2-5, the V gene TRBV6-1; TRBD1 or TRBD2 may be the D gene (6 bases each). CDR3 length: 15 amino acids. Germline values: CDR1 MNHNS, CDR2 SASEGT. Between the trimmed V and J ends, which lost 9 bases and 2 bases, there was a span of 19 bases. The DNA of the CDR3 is TGTGCCAGAAATCAGACCGGGGGCCGGCAAGAGACCCAGTACTTC. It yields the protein CARNQTGGRQETQYF.

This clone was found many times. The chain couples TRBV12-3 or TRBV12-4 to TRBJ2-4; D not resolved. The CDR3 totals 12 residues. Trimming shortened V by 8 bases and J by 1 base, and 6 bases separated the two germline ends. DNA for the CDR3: TGTGCCAGCTCCCGGGCCAAAAACATTCAGTACTTC. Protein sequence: CASSRAKNIQYF.

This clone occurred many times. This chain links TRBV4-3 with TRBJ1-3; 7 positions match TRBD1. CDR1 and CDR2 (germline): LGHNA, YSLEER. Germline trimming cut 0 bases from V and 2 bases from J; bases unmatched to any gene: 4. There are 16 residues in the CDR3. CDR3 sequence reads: CASSQDITGAGNTIYF. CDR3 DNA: TGCGCCAGCAGCCAAGATATTACAGGGGCTGGAAACACCATATATTTT.

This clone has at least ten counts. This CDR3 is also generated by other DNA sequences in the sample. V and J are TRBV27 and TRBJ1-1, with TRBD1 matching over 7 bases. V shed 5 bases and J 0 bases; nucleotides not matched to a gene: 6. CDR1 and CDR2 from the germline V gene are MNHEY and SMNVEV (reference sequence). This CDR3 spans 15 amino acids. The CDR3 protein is CASSGGGNMNTEAFF. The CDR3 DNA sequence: TGTGCCAGCAGTGGAGGGGGCAACATGAACACTGAAGCTTTCTTT.

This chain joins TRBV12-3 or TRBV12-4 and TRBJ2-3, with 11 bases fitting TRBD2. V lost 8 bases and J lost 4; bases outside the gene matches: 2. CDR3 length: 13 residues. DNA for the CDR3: TGTGCCAGCGCTAGCGGGAGGTCAGATACGCAGTATTTT. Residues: CASASGRSDTQYF.

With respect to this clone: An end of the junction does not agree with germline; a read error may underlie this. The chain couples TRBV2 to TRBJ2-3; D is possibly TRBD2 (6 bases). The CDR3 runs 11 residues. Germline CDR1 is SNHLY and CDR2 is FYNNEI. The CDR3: CASSEAGKQFF. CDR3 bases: TGCGCCAGCAGTGAGGCGGGGAAGCAGTTTTTT.

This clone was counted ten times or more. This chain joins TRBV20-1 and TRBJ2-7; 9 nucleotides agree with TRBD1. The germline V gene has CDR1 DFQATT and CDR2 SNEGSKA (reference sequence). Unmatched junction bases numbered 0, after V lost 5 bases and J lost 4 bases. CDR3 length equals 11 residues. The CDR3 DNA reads TGCAGTGCTGGGACAGGGTACGAGCAGTACTTC. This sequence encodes CSAGTGYEQYF.

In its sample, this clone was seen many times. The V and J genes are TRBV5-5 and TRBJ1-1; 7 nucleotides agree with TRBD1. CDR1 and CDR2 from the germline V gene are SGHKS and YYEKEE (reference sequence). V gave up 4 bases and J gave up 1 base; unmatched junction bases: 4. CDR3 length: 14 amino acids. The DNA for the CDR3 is TGTGCCAGCAGCCCCCGGACAGGGAACACTGAAGCTTTCTTT. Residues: CASSPRTGNTEAFF.

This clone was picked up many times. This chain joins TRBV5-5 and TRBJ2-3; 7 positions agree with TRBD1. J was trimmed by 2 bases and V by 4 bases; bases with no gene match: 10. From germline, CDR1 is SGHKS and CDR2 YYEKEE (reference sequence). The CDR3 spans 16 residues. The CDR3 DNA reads TGTGCCAGCAGCACACGACAGGGAACACACACAGATACGCAGTATTTT. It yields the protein CASSTRQGTHTDTQYF. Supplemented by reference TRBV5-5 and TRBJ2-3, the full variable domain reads DAGVTQSPTHLIKTRGQQVTLRCSPISGHKSVSWYQQVLGQGPQFIFQYYEKEERGRGNFPDRFSARQFPNYSSELNVNALLLGDSALYLCASSTRQGTHTDTQYFGPGTRLTVL.

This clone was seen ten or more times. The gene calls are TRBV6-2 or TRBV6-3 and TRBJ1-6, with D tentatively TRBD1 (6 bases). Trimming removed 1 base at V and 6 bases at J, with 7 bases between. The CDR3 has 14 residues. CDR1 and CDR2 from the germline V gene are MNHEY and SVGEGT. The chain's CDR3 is CASSYLDSNSPLHF. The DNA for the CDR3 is TGTGCCAGCAGTTACTTGGACAGTAATTCACCCCTCCACTTT.

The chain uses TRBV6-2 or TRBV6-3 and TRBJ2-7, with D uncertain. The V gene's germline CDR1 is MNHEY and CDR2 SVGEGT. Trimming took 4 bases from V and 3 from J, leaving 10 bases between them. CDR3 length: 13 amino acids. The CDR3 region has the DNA TGTGCCAGCAGTTTCGGTTCCTTCTACGAGCAGTACTTC. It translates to CASSFGSFYEQYF.

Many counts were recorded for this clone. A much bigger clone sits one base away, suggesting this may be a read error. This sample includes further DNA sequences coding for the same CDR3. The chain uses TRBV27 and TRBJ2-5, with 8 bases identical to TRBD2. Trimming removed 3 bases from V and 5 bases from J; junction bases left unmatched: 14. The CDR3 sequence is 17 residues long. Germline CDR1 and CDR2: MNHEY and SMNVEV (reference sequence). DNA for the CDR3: TGTGCCAGCAGTTTCAGGGCGGGGGGACGTTCATGGGAGACCCAGTACTTC. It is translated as CASSFRAGGRSWETQYF.

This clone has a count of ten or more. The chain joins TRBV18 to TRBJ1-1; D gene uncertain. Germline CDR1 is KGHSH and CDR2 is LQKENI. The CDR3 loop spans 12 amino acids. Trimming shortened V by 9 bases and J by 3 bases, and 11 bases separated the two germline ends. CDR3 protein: CASAAGYTEAFF. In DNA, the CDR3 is TGTGCCAGTGCAGCAGGATACACTGAAGCTTTCTTT.

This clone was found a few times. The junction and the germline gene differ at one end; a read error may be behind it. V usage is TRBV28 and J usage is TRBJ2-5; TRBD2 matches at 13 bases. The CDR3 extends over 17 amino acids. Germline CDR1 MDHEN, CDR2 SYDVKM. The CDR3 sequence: CASSIVLAGGGQDTQYF. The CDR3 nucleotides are TGTGCCAGCAGTATAGTACTAGCGGGAGGGGGGCAAGATACCCAGTACTTC. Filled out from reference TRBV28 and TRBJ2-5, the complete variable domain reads DVKVTQSSRYLVKRTGEKVFLECVQDMDHENMFWYRQDPGLGLRLIYFSYDVKMKEKGDIPEGYSVSREKKERFSLILESASTNQTSMYLCASSIVLAGGGQDTQYFGPGTRLLVL.

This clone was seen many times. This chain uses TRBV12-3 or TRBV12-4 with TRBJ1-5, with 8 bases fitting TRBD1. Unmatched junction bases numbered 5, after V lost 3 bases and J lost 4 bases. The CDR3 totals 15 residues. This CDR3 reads CASSFQGAGNQPQHF. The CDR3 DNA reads TGTGCCAGCAGTTTTCAGGGGGCGGGTAATCAGCCCCAGCATTTT.

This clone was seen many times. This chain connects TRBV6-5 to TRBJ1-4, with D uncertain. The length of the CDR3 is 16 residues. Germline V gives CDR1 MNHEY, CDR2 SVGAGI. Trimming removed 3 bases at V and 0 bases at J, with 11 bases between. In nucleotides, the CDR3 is TGTGCCAGCAGTTATAAGGCAGGCGCAACTAATGAAAAACTGTTTTTT. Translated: CASSYKAGATNEKLFF.

CDR3 in DNA: TGTGCCAGCAGGGCCCCCCCTGCACACACCATATATTTT. Its protein product is CASRAPPAHTIYF. V gene TRBV7-8 combines with J gene TRBJ1-3; unclear D gene. This CDR3 comprises 13 residues. Germline-derived CDR1 and CDR2 are SGHVS and FQNEAQ. V was trimmed by 6 bases and J by 8 bases, leaving 14 bases between them.

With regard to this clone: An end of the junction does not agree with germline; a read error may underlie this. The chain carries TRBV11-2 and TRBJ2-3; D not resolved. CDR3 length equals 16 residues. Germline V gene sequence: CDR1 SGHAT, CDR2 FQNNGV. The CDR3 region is CSSSPGPWESTDTQYF. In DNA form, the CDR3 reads TGTTCCAGCAGCCCCGGCCCGTGGGAAAGCACAGATACGCAGTATTTT. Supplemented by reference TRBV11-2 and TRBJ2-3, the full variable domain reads EAGVAQSPRYKIIEKRQSVAFWCNPISGHATLYWYQQILGQGPKLLIQFQNNGVVDDSQLPKDRFSAERLKGVDSTLKIQPAKLEDSAVYLCSSSPGPWESTDTQYFGPGTRLTVL.

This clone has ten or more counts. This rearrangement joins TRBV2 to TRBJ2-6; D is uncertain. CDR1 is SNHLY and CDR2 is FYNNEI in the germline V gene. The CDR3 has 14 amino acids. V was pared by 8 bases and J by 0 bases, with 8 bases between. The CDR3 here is CASRRSSGANVLTF. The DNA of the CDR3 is TGTGCCAGCCGAAGGAGCTCTGGGGCCAACGTCCTGACTTTC.

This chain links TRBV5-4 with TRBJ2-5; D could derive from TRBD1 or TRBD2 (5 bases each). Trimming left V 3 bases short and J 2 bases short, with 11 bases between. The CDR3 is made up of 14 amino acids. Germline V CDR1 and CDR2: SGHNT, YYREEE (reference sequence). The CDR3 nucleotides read TGTGCCAGCAGCTACACAGGACTTCAAGAGACCCAGTACTTC. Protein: CASSYTGLQETQYF.

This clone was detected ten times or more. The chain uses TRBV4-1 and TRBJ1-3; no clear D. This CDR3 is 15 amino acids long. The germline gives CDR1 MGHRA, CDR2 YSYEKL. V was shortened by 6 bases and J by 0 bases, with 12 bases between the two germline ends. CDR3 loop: CASRERTSSGNTIYF. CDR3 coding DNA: TGCGCCAGCAGGGAACGAACTAGCTCTGGAAACACCATATATTTT.

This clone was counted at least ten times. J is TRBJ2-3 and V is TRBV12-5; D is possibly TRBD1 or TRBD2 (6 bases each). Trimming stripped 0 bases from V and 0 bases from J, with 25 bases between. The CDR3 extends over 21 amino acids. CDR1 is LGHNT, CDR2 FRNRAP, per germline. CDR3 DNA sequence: TGTGCTAGTGGTTTGGTAACCCCCCCGGTCGCCGGGGGCGTGAGCACAGATACGCAGTATTTT. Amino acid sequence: CASGLVTPPVAGGVSTDTQYF.

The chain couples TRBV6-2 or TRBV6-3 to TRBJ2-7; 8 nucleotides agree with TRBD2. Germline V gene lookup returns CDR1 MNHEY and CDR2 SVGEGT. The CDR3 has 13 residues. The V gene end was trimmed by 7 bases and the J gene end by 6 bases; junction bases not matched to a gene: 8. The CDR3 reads CASNGLALVEQYF. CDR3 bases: TGTGCCAGCAACGGACTAGCCCTCGTCGAGCAGTACTTC.

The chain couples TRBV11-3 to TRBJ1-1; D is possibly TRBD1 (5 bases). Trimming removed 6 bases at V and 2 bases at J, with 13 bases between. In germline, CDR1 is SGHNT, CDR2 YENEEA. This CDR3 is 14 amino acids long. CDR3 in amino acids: CASSKDSANTEAFF. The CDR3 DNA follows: TGTGCCAGCAGTAAAGACAGCGCCAACACTGAAGCTTTCTTT.

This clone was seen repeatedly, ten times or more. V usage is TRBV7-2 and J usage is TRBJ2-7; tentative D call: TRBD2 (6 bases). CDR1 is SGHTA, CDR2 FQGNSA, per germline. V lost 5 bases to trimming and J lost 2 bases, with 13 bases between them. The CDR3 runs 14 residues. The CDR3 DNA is TGTGCCAGCAGCAAGGGACTCACCACCTACGAGCAGTACTTC. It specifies CASSKGLTTYEQYF.

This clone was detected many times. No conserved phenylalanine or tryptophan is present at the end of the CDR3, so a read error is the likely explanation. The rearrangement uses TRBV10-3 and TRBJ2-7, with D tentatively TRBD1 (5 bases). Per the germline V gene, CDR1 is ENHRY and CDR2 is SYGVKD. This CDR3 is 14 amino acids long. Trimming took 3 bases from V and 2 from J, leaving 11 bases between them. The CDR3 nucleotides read TGTGCCATCAGTGACCCAGACAGTCCCTACGAGCAGTACCTC. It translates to CAISDPDSPYEQYL.

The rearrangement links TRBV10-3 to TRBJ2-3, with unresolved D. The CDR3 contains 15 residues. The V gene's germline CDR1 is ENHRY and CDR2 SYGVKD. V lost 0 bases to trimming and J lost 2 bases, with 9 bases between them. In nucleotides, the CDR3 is TGTGCCATCAGTGAGTCTGGGGTCGTCACAGATACGCAGTATTTT. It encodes CAISESGVVTDTQYF.

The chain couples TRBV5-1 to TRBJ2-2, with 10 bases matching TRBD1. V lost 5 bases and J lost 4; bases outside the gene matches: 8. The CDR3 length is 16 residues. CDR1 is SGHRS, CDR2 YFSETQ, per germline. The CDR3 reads CASRWPGQGSTGELFF. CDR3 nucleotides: TGCGCCAGCAGATGGCCGGGACAGGGGTCCACCGGGGAGCTGTTTTTT.